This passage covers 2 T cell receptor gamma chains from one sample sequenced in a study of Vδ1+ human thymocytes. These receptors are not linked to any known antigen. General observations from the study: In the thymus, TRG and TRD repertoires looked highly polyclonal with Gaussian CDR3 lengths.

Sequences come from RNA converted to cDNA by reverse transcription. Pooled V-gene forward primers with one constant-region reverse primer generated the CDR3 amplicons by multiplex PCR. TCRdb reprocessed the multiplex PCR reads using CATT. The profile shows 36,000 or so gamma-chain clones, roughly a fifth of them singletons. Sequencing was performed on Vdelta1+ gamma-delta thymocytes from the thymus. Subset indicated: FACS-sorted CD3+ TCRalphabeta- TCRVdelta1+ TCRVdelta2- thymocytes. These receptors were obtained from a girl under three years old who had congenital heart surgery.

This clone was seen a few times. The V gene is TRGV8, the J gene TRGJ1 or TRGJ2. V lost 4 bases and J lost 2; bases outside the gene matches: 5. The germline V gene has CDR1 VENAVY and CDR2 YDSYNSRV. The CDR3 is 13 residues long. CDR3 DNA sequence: TGTGCCACCTGGGAAGCCTATTATTATAAGAAACTCTTT. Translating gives CATWEAYYYKKLF.

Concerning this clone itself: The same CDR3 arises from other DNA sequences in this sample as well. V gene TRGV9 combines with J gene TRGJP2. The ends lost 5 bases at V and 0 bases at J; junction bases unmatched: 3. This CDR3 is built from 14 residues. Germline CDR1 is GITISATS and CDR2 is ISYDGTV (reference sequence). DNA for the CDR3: TGTGCCTTGTGGGGGTATAGTAGTGATTGGATCAAGACGTTT. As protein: CALWGYSSDWIKTF.